Presented here are 15 T cell receptor beta chains from one specimen sequenced in a study of blood T cells in healthy people across ages. The authors ran a second PCR of about 6 to 11 cycles using a sample-barcoded 5' primer and a J-beta primer mix. TCRdb re-called the 5' RACE reads with MiXCR, one entry per CDR3 protein. Among roughly 800,000 distinct CDR3 sequences listed, more than 45% were seen once. Source material: blood. The receptors shown here come from a man aged 25-40 years in good health.

J is TRBJ1-4 and V is TRBV20-1; TRBD1 matches at 7 bases. Germline CDR1 and CDR2: DFQATT and SNEGSKA (reference sequence). J was trimmed by 8 bases and V by 5 bases; bases with no gene match: 11. The CDR3 extends over 14 amino acids. The CDR3 spells CSAWRGQSGEKLFF. CDR3 DNA sequence: TGCAGTGCTTGGAGGGGACAGTCTGGGGAAAAACTGTTTTTT.

The rearrangement links TRBV27 to TRBJ1-2; TRBD1 matches 7 bases. This CDR3 spans 14 amino acids. V gave up 6 bases and J gave up 7 bases; unmatched junction bases: 11. From germline, CDR1 is MNHEY and CDR2 SMNVEV (reference sequence). CDR3 amino acids: CASRSQGRVGGYTF. The CDR3 nucleotides read TGTGCCAGCAGATCACAGGGGCGAGTGGGTGGCTACACCTTC.

The V and J genes are TRBV20-1 and TRBJ2-1, with D uncertain. Per the germline V gene, CDR1 is DFQATT and CDR2 is SNEGSKA (reference sequence). Between the trimmed V and J ends, which lost 1 base and 8 bases, there was a span of 9 bases. CDR3 size: 12 residues. The CDR3, as DNA: TGCAGTGCTAGAGGGGAAAGGTATGAGCAGTTCTTC. Its protein product is CSARGERYEQFF.

This chain joins TRBV5-1 and TRBJ1-2, with D possibly being TRBD1 (6 bases). CDR1 and CDR2 from the germline V gene are SGHRS and YFSETQ. The germline V and J ends were trimmed by 2 bases and 2 bases, with 10 bases remaining between them. CDR3 length equals 14 residues. The CDR3, as DNA: TGCGCCAGCAGCTTCAACAGGGAGAACTATGGCTACACCTTC. It specifies CASSFNRENYGYTF.

The J gene is TRBJ2-1, the V gene TRBV29-1; 13 nucleotides agree with TRBD2. The CDR3 consists of 15 residues. V was pared by 5 bases and J by 7 bases, with 8 bases of the junction left unmatched. Germline V lookup: CDR1 SQVTM, CDR2 ANQGSEA. In DNA, the CDR3 is TGCAGCGTTCCTGGACTAGCGGGAGAGAAGAATGAGCAGTTCTTC. It codes for CSVPGLAGEKNEQFF.

This clonotype was found a few times. The rearrangement uses TRBV7-6 and TRBJ2-7; perhaps D is TRBD1 or TRBD2 (5 bases each). The CDR3 consists of 15 residues. V lost 3 bases, J lost 6 bases, and 18 bases lay in between. CDR1 and CDR2 from the germline V gene are SGHVS and FNYEAQ. The CDR3 region has the DNA TGTGCCAGCAGCTTTTCTCTCGGGACGTGGGCCGAGCAGTACTTC. Encoded protein: CASSFSLGTWAEQYF.

The chain recombines TRBV6-1 with TRBJ2-4; 8 bases line up with TRBD1. The assigned J gene may be wrong: the sequence end matches TRBJ2-7 better. Germline V gene data show CDR1 as MNHNS and CDR2 as SASEGT. The CDR3 loop spans 16 amino acids. The DNA of the CDR3 is TGTGCCAGCAGTGTCCGACAGGGGACCTTTCCCTACGAGCAGTACTTC. Translating gives CASSVRQGTFPYEQYF.

The rearrangement links TRBV5-1 to TRBJ1-1, with a possible D match to TRBD1 (6 bases). The CDR3 spans 13 residues. The germline V and J ends were trimmed by 4 bases and 7 bases, with 14 bases remaining between them. In germline, CDR1 is SGHRS, CDR2 YFSETQ. The DNA of the CDR3 is TGCGCCAGCAGCGGAACAGGGTTCAGTGAAGCTTTCTTT. Translation gives CASSGTGFSEAFF. Based on the CDR3 plus reference TRBV5-1 and TRBJ1-1, the full variable domain is KAGVTQTPRYLIKTRGQQVTLSCSPISGHRSVSWYQQTPGQGLQFLFEYFSETQRNKGNFPGRFSGRQFSNSRSEMNVSTLELGDSALYLCASSGTGFSEAFFGQGTRLTVV.

The chain links TRBV7-2 to TRBJ2-7, with a possible D match to TRBD1 (6 bases). The V gene's germline CDR1 is SGHTA and CDR2 FQGNSA. V lost 3 bases to trimming and J lost 3 bases, with 12 bases between them. CDR3 length: 14 residues. CDR3 residues: CASSFRDTYYEQYF. CDR3 sequence (DNA): TGTGCCAGCAGCTTCCGGGACACATACTACGAGCAGTACTTC. Full variable domain (outside the CDR3, taken from reference TRBV7-2 and TRBJ2-7): GAGVSQSPSNKVTEKGKDVELRCDPISGHTALYWYRQSLGQGLEFLIYFQGNSAPDKSGLPSDRFSAERTGGSVSTLTIQRTQQEDSAVYLCASSFRDTYYEQYFGPGTRLTVT.

The chain uses TRBV6-2 or TRBV6-3 and TRBJ2-1; TRBD2 agrees at 7 bases. Germline lookup yields CDR1 MNHEY and CDR2 SVGEGT. Trimming cost V 5 bases and J 0 bases; bases outside gene matches: 7. The CDR3 runs to 16 residues. The DNA of the CDR3 is TGTGCCAGCAGTGCGAGGGGCGGGGGCTCCTACAATGAGCAGTTCTTC. Translation: CASSARGGGSYNEQFF.

The rearrangement joins TRBV5-6 to TRBJ2-6; D possibly corresponds to TRBD1 (5 bases). CDR1 is SGHDT and CDR2 is YYEEEE in the germline V gene. The CDR3 runs to 17 residues. V was clipped by 0 bases and J by 0 bases, with 10 bases between them. The DNA of the CDR3 is TGTGCCAGCAGCTTGGGTGACAGTTCCTCTGGGGCCAACGTCCTGACTTTC. It yields the protein CASSLGDSSSGANVLTF. The full variable domain, its missing parts supplied by reference TRBV5-6 and TRBJ2-6, is DAGVTQSPTHLIKTRGQQVTLRCSPKSGHDTVSWYQQALGQGPQFIFQYYEEEERQRGNFPDRFSGHQFPNYSSELNVNALLLGDSALYLCASSLGDSSSGANVLTFGAGSRLTVL.

The chain joins TRBV3-1 to TRBJ2-7, with no clear D. V lost 4 bases, J lost 2 bases, and 6 bases lay in between. CDR3 length: 12 residues. Germline V lookup: CDR1 LGHDT, CDR2 YNNKEL (reference sequence). The CDR3 is CASSPQTYEQYF. CDR3 nucleotide sequence: TGTGCCAGCAGCCCGCAGACCTACGAGCAGTACTTC.

The chain recombines TRBV28 with TRBJ2-3, with 10 bases lining up with TRBD2. V was clipped by 2 bases and J by 2 bases; unmatched bases: 7. The germline V gene has CDR1 MDHEN and CDR2 SYDVKM. The CDR3 is made up of 17 amino acids. CDR3 protein: CASSLATSGPYTDTQYF. The DNA of the CDR3 is TGTGCCAGCAGTTTAGCGACTAGCGGGCCTTACACAGATACGCAGTATTTT.

CDR3 bases: TGCAGCGTTACGACTAGCGGACGACCCTACGAGCAGTACTTC. Its protein product is CSVTTSGRPYEQYF. The chain couples TRBV29-1 to TRBJ2-7; the match to TRBD2 covers 9 bases. The CDR3 extends over 14 amino acids. CDR1 is SQVTM, CDR2 ANQGSEA, per germline. V lost 5 bases and J lost 2; bases outside the gene matches: 7.

This clonotype was seen a few times. CDR3: CSAEGGQGTDTQYF. The CDR3 DNA reads TGCAGTGCTGAGGGGGGACAGGGGACAGATACGCAGTATTTT. The gene calls are TRBV20-1 and TRBJ2-3; TRBD1 agrees at 10 bases. The ends lost 5 bases at V and 3 bases at J; junction bases unmatched: 5. Germline values: CDR1 DFQATT, CDR2 SNEGSKA (reference sequence). The CDR3 loop spans 14 amino acids.